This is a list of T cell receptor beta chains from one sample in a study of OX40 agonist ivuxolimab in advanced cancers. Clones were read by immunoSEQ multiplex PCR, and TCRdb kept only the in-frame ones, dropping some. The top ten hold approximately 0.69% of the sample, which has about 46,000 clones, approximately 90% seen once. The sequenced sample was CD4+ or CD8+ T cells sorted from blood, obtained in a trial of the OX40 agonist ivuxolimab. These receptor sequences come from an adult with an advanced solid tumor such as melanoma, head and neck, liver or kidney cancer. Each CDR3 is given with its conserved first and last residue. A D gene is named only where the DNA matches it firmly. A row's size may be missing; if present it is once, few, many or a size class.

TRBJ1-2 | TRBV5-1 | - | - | CASSLMVGGGYGYTF | TGCGCCAGCAGCTTGATGGTCGGGGGCGGCTATGGCTACACCTTC
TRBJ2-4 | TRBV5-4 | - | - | CASSLRGDVNIQYF | TGTGCCAGCAGCTTGCGTGGGGATGTGAACATTCAGTACTTC
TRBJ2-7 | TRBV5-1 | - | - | CASSPGTMNEQYF | TGCGCCAGCAGCCCAGGGACAATGAACGAGCAGTACTTC
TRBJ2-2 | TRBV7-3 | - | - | CASSPDRRTGELFF | TGTGCCAGCAGCCCCGACAGGAGGACCGGGGAGCTGTTTTTT
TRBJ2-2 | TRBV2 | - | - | CASHGLSANTGELFF | TGTGCCTCCCACGGTCTGAGCGCGAACACCGGGGAGCTGTTTTTT
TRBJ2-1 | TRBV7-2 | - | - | CASSFLGGSYNEQFF | TGTGCCAGCAGCTTTCTAGGAGGCTCCTACAATGAGCAGTTCTTC
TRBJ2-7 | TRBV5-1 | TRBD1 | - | CASSPRGQGSEQYF | TGCGCCAGCAGCCCCCGGGGACAGGGGAGCGAGCAGTACTTC
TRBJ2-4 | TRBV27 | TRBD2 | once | CASSGSGRRGPGIQYF | TGTGCCAGCAGTGGCTCCGGGAGGAGGGGACCCGGCATTCAGTACTTC
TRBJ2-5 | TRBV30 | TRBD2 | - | CAWSDSRGRVGETQYF | TGTGCCTGGAGTGATTCTCGCGGGAGGGTAGGGGAGACCCAGTACTTC
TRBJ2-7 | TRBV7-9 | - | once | CASSGQFEQYF | TGTGCCAGCAGCGGACAATTCGAGCAGTACTTC
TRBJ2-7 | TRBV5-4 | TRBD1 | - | CASSATGGGYEQYF | TGTGCCAGCAGCGCGACAGGGGGCGGTTACGAGCAGTACTTC
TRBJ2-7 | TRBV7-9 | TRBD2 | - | CASSPAGRQYEQYF | TGTGCCAGCAGCCCCGCCGGGAGGCAATACGAGCAGTACTTC
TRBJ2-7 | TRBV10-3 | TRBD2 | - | CAIREASGTNSYEQYF | TGTGCCATCAGGGAGGCTAGCGGGACCAACTCCTACGAGCAGTACTTC
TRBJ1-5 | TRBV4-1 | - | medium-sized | CASSQGLDISNQPQHF | TGCGCCAGCAGCCAAGGTCTGGACATCAGCAATCAGCCCCAGCATTTT
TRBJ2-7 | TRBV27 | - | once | CASSLQNRIGYEQYF | TGTGCCAGCAGTTTACAGAACCGCATCGGATACGAGCAGTACTTC
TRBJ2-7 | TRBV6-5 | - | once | CASRPGRDSYEQYF | TGTGCCAGCAGACCCGGACGGGACTCCTACGAGCAGTACTTC
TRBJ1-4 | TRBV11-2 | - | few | CASSLIGAAGDEKLFF | TGTGCCAGCAGCTTAATTGGTGCCGCGGGGGATGAAAAACTGTTTTTT
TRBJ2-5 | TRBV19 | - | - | CASSTGPETQYF | TGTGCCAGTAGTACAGGGCCAGAGACCCAGTACTTC
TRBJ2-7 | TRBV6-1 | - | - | CASSVQGPPYEQYF | TGTGCCAGCAGCGTGCAGGGCCCCCCCTACGAGCAGTACTTC
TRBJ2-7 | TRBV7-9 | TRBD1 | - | CASASGQGAVLRLF | TGTGCCAGCGCGTCAGGACAGGGGGCAGTCCTCCGCCTATTC
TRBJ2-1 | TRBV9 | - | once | CASSPRGISSYNEQFF | TGTGCCAGCAGCCCCAGGGGCATTAGCTCCTACAATGAGCAGTTCTTC
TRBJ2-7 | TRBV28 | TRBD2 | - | CASSLRTSGRVEQYF | TGTGCCAGCAGTTTAAGGACTAGCGGGAGGGTTGAGCAGTACTTC
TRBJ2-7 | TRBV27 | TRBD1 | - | CASSKSGTVSYEQYF | TGTGCCAGCAGTAAATCCGGGACAGTCAGCTACGAGCAGTACTTC
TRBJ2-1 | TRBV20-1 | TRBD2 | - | CSASSSGKQFF | TGCAGTGCTAGTTCTAGCGGGAAGCAGTTCTTC
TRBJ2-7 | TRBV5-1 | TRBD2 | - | CASSLTSVSYEQYF | TGCGCCAGCAGCTTGACTAGCGTCTCCTACGAGCAGTACTTC
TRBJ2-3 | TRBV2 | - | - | CATRRGYTDTQYF | TGTGCCACCCGGCGCGGGTACACAGATACGCAGTATTTT
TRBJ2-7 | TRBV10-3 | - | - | CAISAPLSYEQYF | TGTGCCATCAGTGCCCCTTTATCCTACGAGCAGTACTTC
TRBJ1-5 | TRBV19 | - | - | CASSISAFNQPQHF | TGTGCCAGTAGTATTTCGGCCTTCAATCAGCCCCAGCATTTT
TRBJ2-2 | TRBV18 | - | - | CASSPSGAVTGELFF | TGTGCCAGCTCACCATCGGGGGCGGTCACCGGGGAGCTGTTTTTT
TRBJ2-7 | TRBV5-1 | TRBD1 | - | CASSLGTGAYEQYF | TGCGCCAGCAGCTTGGGGACAGGGGCCTACGAGCAGTACTTC
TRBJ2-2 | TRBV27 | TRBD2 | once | CASRPLKRGLAGGANTGELFF | TGTGCCAGCAGGCCCTTGAAAAGGGGACTAGCGGGAGGAGCGAACACCGGGGAGCTGTTTTTT
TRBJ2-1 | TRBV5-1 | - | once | CASSLVDDEQFF | TGCGCCAGCAGCTTGGTTGACGATGAGCAGTTCTTC
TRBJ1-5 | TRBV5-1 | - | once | CASSLAGASNQPQHF | TGCGCCAGCAGCTTGGCAGGGGCCAGCAATCAGCCCCAGCATTTT
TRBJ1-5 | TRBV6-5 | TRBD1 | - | CASSRTGRFQPQHF | TGTGCCAGCAGTCGGACAGGGAGGTTTCAGCCCCAGCATTTT
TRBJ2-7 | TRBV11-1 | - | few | CASGTLVSYEQYF | TGTGCCAGCGGGACACTCGTTTCCTACGAGCAGTACTTC
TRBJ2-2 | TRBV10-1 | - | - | CASSDWASGELFF | TGCGCCAGCAGTGATTGGGCCTCGGGGGAGCTGTTTTTT
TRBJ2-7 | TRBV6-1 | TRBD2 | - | CASSDEAGAGYEQYF | TGTGCCAGCAGTGATGAGGCGGGAGCGGGCTACGAGCAGTACTTC
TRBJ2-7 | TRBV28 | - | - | CASRSGAYEQYF | TGTGCCAGCAGGTCAGGGGCCTACGAGCAGTACTTC
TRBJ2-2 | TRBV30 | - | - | CAGKRVTGELFF | TGTGCCGGCAAAAGGGTGACCGGGGAGCTGTTTTTT
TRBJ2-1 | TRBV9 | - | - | CASSVWGDSYNEQFF | TGTGCCAGCAGCGTATGGGGGGACTCCTACAATGAGCAGTTCTTC
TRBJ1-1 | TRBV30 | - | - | CAWGGLLNTEAFF | TGTGCCTGGGGGGGACTTTTGAACACTGAAGCTTTCTTT
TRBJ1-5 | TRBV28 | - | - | CASSSALQGPQHF | TGTGCCAGCAGTTCAGCACTACAGGGACCCCAGCATTTT
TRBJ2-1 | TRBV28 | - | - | CASSQLATQYNEQFF | TGTGCCAGCAGCCAGCTAGCGACCCAGTACAATGAGCAGTTCTTC
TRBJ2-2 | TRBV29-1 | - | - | CSVPGLFTGELFF | TGCAGCGTTCCAGGGTTGTTTACCGGGGAGCTGTTTTTT
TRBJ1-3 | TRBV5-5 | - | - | CASSLGTGNTIYF | TGTGCCAGCAGCCTTGGGACAGGAAACACCATATATTTT
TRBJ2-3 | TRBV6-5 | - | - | CASSYYLVSSTDTQYF | TGTGCCAGCAGTTATTACCTGGTTTCTAGCACAGATACGCAGTATTTT